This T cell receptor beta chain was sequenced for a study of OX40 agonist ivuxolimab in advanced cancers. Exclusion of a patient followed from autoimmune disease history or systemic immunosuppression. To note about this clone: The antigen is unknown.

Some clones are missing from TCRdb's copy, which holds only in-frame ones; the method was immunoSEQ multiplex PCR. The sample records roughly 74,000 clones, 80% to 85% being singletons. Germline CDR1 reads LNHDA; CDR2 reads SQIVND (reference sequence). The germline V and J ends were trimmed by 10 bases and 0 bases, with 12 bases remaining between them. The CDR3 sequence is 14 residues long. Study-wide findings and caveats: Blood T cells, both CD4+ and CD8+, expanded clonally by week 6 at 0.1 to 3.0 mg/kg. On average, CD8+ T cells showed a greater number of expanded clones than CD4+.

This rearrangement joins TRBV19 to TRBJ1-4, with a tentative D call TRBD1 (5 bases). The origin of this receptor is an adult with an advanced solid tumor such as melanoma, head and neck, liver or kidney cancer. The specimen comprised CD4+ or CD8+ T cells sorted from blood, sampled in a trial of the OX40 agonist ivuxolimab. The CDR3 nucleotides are TGTGCCACCCAAACGGGGGCAACTAATGAAAAACTGTTTTTT. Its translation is CATQTGATNEKLFF.